The 26 T cell receptor beta chains below were found in one sample sequenced in a study of CD8+CD57+ T cells in acquired aplastic anemia. Sequencing was done on patients that had shown CD8+CD57+ cell expansion by flow cytometry. Template material for TCR beta VDJ and CDR3 profiling consisted of genomic DNA. TCRdb passed the reads through MiXCR, listing each CDR3 protein once. The sample has about 120,000 distinct CDR3 sequences; 50% to 60% are singletons. Sequenced input: sorted CD4+, CD8+, or CD8+CD57+ T cells (not recorded which) from PBMCs. Source of these receptors: a human donor with aplastic anemia.

The V and J genes are TRBV9 and TRBJ2-3; a weak D match, TRBD2 (5 bases). The CDR3 contains 17 residues. The germline CDR1 and CDR2 sequences are SGDLS and YYNGEE. Between the trimmed V and J ends, which lost 4 bases and 5 bases, there was a span of 23 bases. The CDR3 loop reads CASSTQISEVGVDTQYF. Here the CDR3 DNA reads TGTGCCAGCAGCACTCAGATCTCGGAGGTGGGAGTAGATACGCAGTATTTT.

The chain joins TRBV10-3 to TRBJ2-7, with D unresolved. CDR1 is ENHRY and CDR2 is SYGVKD in the germline V gene. The germline V and J ends were trimmed by 10 bases and 3 bases, with 25 bases remaining between them. The CDR3 is 16 amino acids. The DNA for the CDR3 is TGTGCCAGCAGCCAACGCCCAGGAAATGGGCGCTACGAGCAGTACTTC. Encoded protein: CASSQRPGNGRYEQYF.

The chain combines TRBV20-1 with TRBJ2-3; 13 positions agree with TRBD2. The CDR3 sequence is 14 residues long. V dropped 1 base and J dropped 5; count of bases not matched to a gene: 0. Germline CDR1 and CDR2: DFQATT and SNEGSKA (reference sequence). CDR3 nucleotide sequence: TGCAGTGCTAGAGGGACTAGCGGGGGAGATACGCAGTATTTT. Residues: CSARGTSGGDTQYF.

The genes are TRBV7-2 and TRBJ2-7, with 13 bases that match TRBD2. The CDR3 extends over 15 amino acids. Germline values: CDR1 SGHTA, CDR2 FQGNSA. The trim removed 6 bases at V and 6 bases at J, leaving 8 bases unmatched. The CDR3 DNA sequence: TGTGCCAGCAGTCCCGGACTAGCGGGGGTGGGCGAGCAGTACTTC. Amino acid sequence: CASSPGLAGVGEQYF.

V and J are TRBV24-1 and TRBJ1-2, with 9 bases matching TRBD1. Germline lookup yields CDR1 KGHDR and CDR2 SFDVKD. V shed 7 bases and J 7 bases; nucleotides not matched to a gene: 6. This CDR3 is built from 13 residues. The CDR3 sequence: CATRDRGIVGYTF. CDR3 sequence (DNA): TGTGCCACCAGGGACAGGGGCATAGTTGGCTACACCTTC.

The rearrangement links TRBV12-5 to TRBJ2-7; 13 bases fit TRBD2. After removal of 3 bases from V and 2 bases from J, the junction contained 4 bases not matched to a gene. The CDR3 has 16 amino acids. CDR1 and CDR2 from the germline V gene are LGHNT and FRNRAP. For the CDR3, the DNA is TGTGCTAGTGGTTTCCCAACTAGCGGGGGGGCCTACGAGCAGTACTTC. It is translated as CASGFPTSGGAYEQYF.

CDR3 DNA sequence: TGCAGTGCTAGGCTGTACAGGGACGGTATCAATTCACCCCTCCACTTT. It yields the protein CSARLYRDGINSPLHF. This chain uses TRBV20-1 with TRBJ1-6; tentatively, D is TRBD1 (6 bases). This CDR3 region has 16 residues. Germline values: CDR1 DFQATT, CDR2 SNEGSKA (reference sequence). V was clipped by 3 bases and J by 7 bases, with 19 bases between them.

The chain is built from TRBV2 and TRBJ2-7; 7 bases agree with TRBD2. The germline gives CDR1 SNHLY, CDR2 FYNNEI. The CDR3 spans 13 residues. V lost 6 bases, J lost 5 bases, and 7 bases stayed unmatched. This CDR3 reads CASSLYGGDEQYF. The CDR3 DNA reads TGTGCCAGCAGCTTATATGGGGGGGACGAGCAGTACTTC. The full variable domain, completed using reference TRBV2 and TRBJ2-7, is EPEVTQTPSHQVTQMGQEVILRCVPISNHLYFYWYRQILGQKVEFLVSFYNNEISEKSEIFDDQFSVERPDGSNFTLKIRSTKLEDSAMYFCASSLYGGDEQYFGPGTRLTVT.

The chain recombines TRBV2 with TRBJ1-2; 9 bases are a match to TRBD1. The CDR3 sequence is 14 residues long. Per germline, CDR1 SNHLY and CDR2 FYNNEI. With V trimmed by 6 bases and J by 4 bases, 6 bases remained unmatched. The CDR3 DNA sequence: TGTGCCAGCAGGGTGGGACAGGGCCCCTATGGCTACACCTTC. This encodes CASRVGQGPYGYTF. Complete variable domain (other parts from reference TRBV2 and TRBJ1-2): EPEVTQTPSHQVTQMGQEVILRCVPISNHLYFYWYRQILGQKVEFLVSFYNNEISEKSEIFDDQFSVERPDGSNFTLKIRSTKLEDSAMYFCASRVGQGPYGYTFGSGTRLTVV.

The chain links TRBV28 to TRBJ1-5; D not resolved. Trimming took 5 bases from V and 0 from J, leaving 14 bases between them. CDR3 length equals 16 residues. Germline lookup yields CDR1 MDHEN and CDR2 SYDVKM. The CDR3 nucleotides are TGTGCCAGCAGTCTCCTACGGACGGGTAGCAATCAGCCCCAGCATTTT. This sequence encodes CASSLLRTGSNQPQHF.

This clonotype occurred many times. This chain joins TRBV4-1 and TRBJ2-7, with TRBD2 matching 8 bases. The CDR3 has 14 residues. The V segment lost 4 bases and the J segment 2 bases; nucleotides outside the gene matches: 4. Looked up from germline, CDR1 is MGHRA and CDR2 is YSYEKL. DNA of the CDR3: TGCGCCAGCAGCCCCCGGGAGGGGGCCTACGAGCAGTACTTC. Protein sequence: CASSPREGAYEQYF.

This clonotype has just one count. The rearrangement uses TRBV6-2 or TRBV6-3 and TRBJ2-7; unclear D gene. From germline, CDR1 is MNHEY and CDR2 SVGEGT. There are 12 residues in the CDR3. Trimming shortened V by 5 bases and J by 3 bases, and 8 bases separated the two germline ends. CDR3 nucleotides: TGTGCCAGCAGTGATCCGAACTACGAGCAGTACTTC. This sequence encodes CASSDPNYEQYF.

The J gene is TRBJ2-1, the V gene TRBV2; TRBD2 matches at 11 bases. In germline, CDR1 is SNHLY, CDR2 FYNNEI. Trimming cost V 10 bases and J 7 bases; bases outside gene matches: 12. CDR3 length: 15 residues. In DNA form, the CDR3 reads TGTGCCATCCCTGGGGCTAGCGGGGGGTTTAATGAGCAGTTCTTC. It translates to CAIPGASGGFNEQFF.

This clonotype was seen once. This chain links TRBV7-3 with TRBJ2-7, with 10 bases identical to TRBD1. Germline V gives CDR1 SGHTA, CDR2 FQGTGA. There are 14 residues in the CDR3. Losses at the gene ends were 4 bases for V and 7 bases for J; bases not matched to a gene: 7. CDR3 amino acids: CASSSWTGGGEQYF. DNA of the CDR3: TGTGCCAGCAGCTCCTGGACAGGGGGTGGTGAGCAGTACTTC.

This clonotype was seen many times. This rearrangement joins TRBV9 to TRBJ1-3; D gene unclear. Between the trimmed V and J ends, which lost 4 bases and 4 bases, there was a span of 9 bases. Germline lookup yields CDR1 SGDLS and CDR2 YYNGEE. This CDR3 is 13 amino acids long. DNA of the CDR3: TGTGCCAGCAGCTCGAGGGAAGGAAACACCATATATTTT. This codes for CASSSREGNTIYF.

This clonotype has just a few counts. V usage is TRBV24-1 and J usage is TRBJ1-2; no clear D gene. Trimming took off 5 bases at V and 5 bases at J, with 8 bases between the two ends. Germline V gene sequence: CDR1 KGHDR, CDR2 SFDVKD. The CDR3 consists of 12 residues. The DNA for the CDR3 is TGTGCCACCAGTGTGGGTTCTTATGGCTACACCTTC. Protein sequence: CATSVGSYGYTF.

This chain uses TRBV2 with TRBJ2-5, with D unclear. CDR1 is SNHLY and CDR2 is FYNNEI in the germline V gene. The CDR3 is 13 amino acids. V gave up 8 bases and J gave up 4 bases, with 14 bases separating them. The CDR3 sequence is CASEARWGETQYF. CDR3 bases: TGTGCCAGCGAAGCCCGTTGGGGAGAGACCCAGTACTTC.

This clonotype was seen only once. This sequence joins TRBV7-2 and TRBJ2-7, with a tentative D call TRBD2 (6 bases). V lost 3 bases to trimming and J lost 7 bases, with 19 bases between them. This CDR3 comprises 15 residues. Germline V gene data show CDR1 as SGHTA and CDR2 as FQGNSA. The DNA for the CDR3 is TGTGCCAGCAGCTTGTTGGGGGGAGCGGATCGGGAGCAGTACTTC. Translating it yields CASSLLGGADREQYF.

The J gene is TRBJ1-6, the V gene TRBV6-1; D ambiguous. The CDR3 contains 14 residues. Germline-derived CDR1 and CDR2 are MNHNS and SASEGT. V was pared by 4 bases and J by 8 bases, with 12 bases between. CDR3: CASSAMGRDSPLHF. The CDR3 nucleotides read TGTGCCAGCAGTGCGATGGGGAGGGATTCACCCCTCCACTTT.

The chain combines TRBV2 with TRBJ2-2, with unresolved D. Germline CDR1 SNHLY, CDR2 FYNNEI. This CDR3 is built from 13 residues. V was trimmed by 5 bases and J by 1 base, leaving 5 bases between them. CDR3 DNA: TGTGCCAGCAGTCTTAAGAACACCGGGGAGCTGTTTTTT. Encoded protein: CASSLKNTGELFF.

This clonotype was seen many times. This chain uses TRBV6-5 with TRBJ1-2; TRBD1 might be the D (5 bases). CDR1 is MNHEY and CDR2 is SVGAGI in the germline V gene. The V end lost 0 bases, the J end lost 6 bases, and 8 bases lay between the germline ends. This CDR3 has 13 residues. This chain's CDR3 is CASSYSSRDGYTF. CDR3 nucleotides: TGTGCCAGCAGTTACTCAAGCAGGGATGGCTACACCTTC.

This clonotype was observed a few times. The genes are TRBV7-3 and TRBJ1-1; maybe TRBD1 (5 bases). The germline V and J ends were trimmed by 5 bases and 1 base, with 8 bases remaining between them. CDR1 and CDR2 from the germline V gene are SGHTA and FQGTGA. The CDR3 is made up of 13 amino acids. This CDR3 reads CASSKGQNTEAFF. The CDR3 region has the DNA TGTGCCAGCAGCAAAGGACAGAACACTGAAGCTTTCTTT.

J is TRBJ1-5 and V is TRBV7-8, with D perhaps TRBD1 (6 bases). Germline V CDR1 and CDR2: SGHVS, FQNEAQ. Trimming stripped 3 bases from V and 4 bases from J, with 13 bases between. The CDR3 totals 15 residues. The CDR3 region is CASSLTDRRNQPQHF. In nucleotides, the CDR3 is TGTGCCAGCAGCTTGACGGACAGACGGAATCAGCCCCAGCATTTT.

The V call is TRBV10-3, the J call TRBJ1-1; 7 bases map to TRBD1. Germline values: CDR1 ENHRY, CDR2 SYGVKD. The length of the CDR3 is 15 residues. The junction had 6 bases not matched to a gene; V was cut back by 4 bases and J by 1 base. CDR3 sequence reads: CAISASGTANTEAFF. CDR3 DNA sequence: TGTGCCATCAGTGCCTCCGGGACAGCGAACACTGAAGCTTTCTTT.

V is TRBV7-3 and J is TRBJ2-2, with no clear D. The CDR3 covers 12 residues. Germline V CDR1 and CDR2: SGHTA, FQGTGA. Trimming left V 6 bases short and J 8 bases short, with 10 bases between. CDR3 protein: CASSYSLGELFF. CDR3 DNA sequence: TGTGCCAGCAGTTACTCGTTAGGGGAGCTGTTTTTT.

This clonotype was detected a few times. The chain links TRBV2 to TRBJ2-1; D is undetermined. Germline CDR1 SNHLY, CDR2 FYNNEI. The V end was cut by 5 bases, the J end by 6 bases, with 11 bases between. CDR3 length equals 13 residues. The CDR3 spells CASSYLPGNEQFF. CDR3 bases: TGTGCCAGCAGTTACCTGCCTGGCAATGAGCAGTTCTTC.